This passage covers 9 T cell receptor beta chains from one sample sequenced in a study of CD8+CD57+ T cells in acquired aplastic anemia. The template for TCR beta VDJ and CDR3 sequence profiling was genomic DNA. TCRdb redid the calling of the reads with MiXCR, one entry per CDR3 protein. The data contain under 350,000 distinct CDR3 sequences, 45% to 65% of them seen just once; the ten biggest clones take up around 1.2%. Sequenced patients had shown CD8+CD57+ cell expansion by flow cytometry. Sequences were obtained from sorted CD4+, CD8+, or CD8+CD57+ T cells (not recorded which) from PBMCs. The receptors come from a human donor with aplastic anemia.

With regard to this clonotype: A much larger clonotype is one base distant, so this may be a read error. The CDR3 region has the DNA TGTGCCAACTCAAATCGGGAGGACAACAATGAGCAGTTCTTC. Amino acid sequence: CANSNREDNNEQFF. This chain connects TRBV6-4 to TRBJ2-1; 7 bases align to TRBD2. Germline CDR1 is MRHNA and CDR2 is SNTAGT. The CDR3 has 14 amino acids. V was clipped by 10 bases and J by 5 bases; unmatched bases: 11.

CDR3: CSGKTGTGDTGELFF. The CDR3 DNA follows: TGCAGCGGCAAGACAGGGACGGGGGACACCGGGGAGCTGTTTTTT. This chain joins TRBV29-1 and TRBJ2-2, with TRBD1 as a possible D gene (7 bases). The CDR3 length is 15 residues. V was trimmed by 7 bases and J by 3 bases, leaving 18 bases between them. CDR1 is SQVTM and CDR2 is ANQGSEA in the germline V gene.

On this clonotype itself: A junction end diverges from the germline sequence, so it may reflect a read error. The chain combines TRBV9 with TRBJ1-5; D gene uncertain. Germline V gene sequence: CDR1 SGDLS, CDR2 YYNGEE. The CDR3 runs to 13 residues. The CDR3 sequence is CASRVGGNQTQHF. CDR3 nucleotides: TGTGCCAGCAGAGTAGGAGGTAATCAGACCCAGCATTTT.

The V and J genes are TRBV24-1 and TRBJ2-7; 8 bases agree with TRBD1. TRBJ2-1 explains the end of the DNA better; the J call may be wrong. CDR1 is KGHDR, CDR2 SFDVKD, per germline. The CDR3 spans 15 residues. The CDR3 DNA reads as TGTGCCACCAGTGATCCAGGGGGCCCCTACAATGAGCAGTTCTTC. Its translation is CATSDPGGPYNEQFF.

This clonotype was seen repeatedly, ten times or more. The chain couples TRBV12-5 to TRBJ1-1, with TRBD1 as a possible D gene (6 bases). CDR3 length: 13 amino acids. The V and J ends lost 5 bases and 6 bases respectively, with 13 bases between them. CDR1 and CDR2 from the germline V gene are LGHNT and FRNRAP. The CDR3 is CASGPLGGAEAFF. The CDR3 DNA reads as TGTGCTAGTGGTCCCCTGGGGGGCGCTGAAGCTTTCTTT.

This clonotype was seen just once. Germline and junction disagree at one end, which may indicate a read error. The chain uses TRBV7-7 and TRBJ2-1; 9 bases are a match to TRBD2. Germline V gene sequence: CDR1 SSHAT, CDR2 FNYEAQ (reference sequence). CDR3 length: 16 residues. DNA of the CDR3: TGTGCTAGCAGCCCACGCGGGAGGGTAGATTACAATGAGCAGTTCTTC. This encodes CASSPRGRVDYNEQFF.

This clonotype was recorded a few times. An end of the junction differs from the germline gene, which may be a read error. The V call is TRBV19, the J call TRBJ1-3, with D maybe TRBD1 (6 bases). This CDR3 has 13 amino acids. Germline-derived CDR1 and CDR2 are LNHDA and SQIVND (reference sequence). The CDR3 spells CASGIATGNTIYF. CDR3 DNA: TGTGCCAGTGGTATTGCTACAGGGAACACCATATATTTT. Looking up the rest from reference TRBV19 and TRBJ1-3 gives the full variable domain: DGGITQSPKYLFRKEGQNVTLSCEQNLNHDAMYWYRQDPGQGLRLIYYSQIVNDFQKGDIAEGYSVSREKKESFPLTVTSAQKNPTAFYLCASGIATGNTIYFGEGSWLTVV.

This clonotype appeared once. The CDR3 nucleotides read TGCAGTGCTAGACCGGGACAGGAGGGGAAGGTGCAGTACTTC. Encoded protein: CSARPGQEGKVQYF. This chain connects TRBV20-1 to TRBJ2-7, with TRBD1 matching over 8 bases. This CDR3 comprises 14 residues. The J segment lost 9 bases and the V segment lost 2 bases, leaving 12 bases of the junction unmatched. Germline CDR1 reads DFQATT; CDR2 reads SNEGSKA (reference sequence).

A remark on this clonotype: This CDR3 is missing its conserved last phenylalanine or tryptophan, likely due to a read error. V usage is TRBV7-8 and J usage is TRBJ2-3; D remains ambiguous. The CDR3 extends over 14 amino acids. Germline lookup yields CDR1 SGHVS and CDR2 FQNEAQ. CDR3 in amino acids: CASSSAGYTDAQYS. The CDR3, as DNA: TGTGCCAGCAGCTCCGCTGGGTACACAGATGCGCAGTATTCT.